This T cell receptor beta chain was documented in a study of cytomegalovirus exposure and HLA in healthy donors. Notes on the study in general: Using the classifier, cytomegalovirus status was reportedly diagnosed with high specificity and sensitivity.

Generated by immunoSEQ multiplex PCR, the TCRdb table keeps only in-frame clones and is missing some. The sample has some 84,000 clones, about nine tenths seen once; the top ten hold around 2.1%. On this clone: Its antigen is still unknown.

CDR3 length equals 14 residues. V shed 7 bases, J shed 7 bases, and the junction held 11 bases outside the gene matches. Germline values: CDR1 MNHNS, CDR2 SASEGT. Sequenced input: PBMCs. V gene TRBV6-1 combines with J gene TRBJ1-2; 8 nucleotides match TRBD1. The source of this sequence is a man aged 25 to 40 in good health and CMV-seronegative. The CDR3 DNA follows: TGTGCCAGCACCCCGCCGGACAGGGACAGTGGCTACACCTTC. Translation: CASTPPDRDSGYTF.